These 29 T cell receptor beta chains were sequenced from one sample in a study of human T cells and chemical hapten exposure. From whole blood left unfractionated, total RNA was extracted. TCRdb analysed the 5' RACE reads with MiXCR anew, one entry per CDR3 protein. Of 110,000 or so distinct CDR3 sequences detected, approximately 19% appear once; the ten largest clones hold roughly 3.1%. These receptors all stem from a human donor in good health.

CDR3 sequence: CASSLSLATYNEQFF. In DNA form, the CDR3 reads TGTGCCAGCAGTTTATCCCTCGCAACCTACAATGAGCAGTTCTTC. V usage is TRBV28 and J usage is TRBJ2-1, with D unresolved. The CDR3 extends over 15 amino acids. V lost 1 base and J lost 2, with 9 bases in between. Germline V lookup: CDR1 MDHEN, CDR2 SYDVKM.

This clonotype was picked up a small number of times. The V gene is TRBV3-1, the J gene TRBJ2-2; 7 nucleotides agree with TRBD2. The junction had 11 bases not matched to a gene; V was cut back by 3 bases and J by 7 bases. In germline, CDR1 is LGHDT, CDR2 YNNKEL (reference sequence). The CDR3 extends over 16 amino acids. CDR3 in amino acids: CASSHPSGPAHGELFF. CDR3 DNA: TGTGCCAGCAGCCACCCTAGCGGCCCTGCACACGGGGAGCTGTTTTTT.

The CDR3 DNA reads TGTGCCATCAGGGCGGGTAGCACAGATACGCAGTATTTT. It yields the protein CAIRAGSTDTQYF. This chain links TRBV10-3 with TRBJ2-3, with TRBD2 as a possible D gene (5 bases). Trimming pared 6 bases from V and 0 bases from J, leaving 7 bases between. CDR1 and CDR2 from the germline V gene are ENHRY and SYGVKD. There are 13 residues in the CDR3.

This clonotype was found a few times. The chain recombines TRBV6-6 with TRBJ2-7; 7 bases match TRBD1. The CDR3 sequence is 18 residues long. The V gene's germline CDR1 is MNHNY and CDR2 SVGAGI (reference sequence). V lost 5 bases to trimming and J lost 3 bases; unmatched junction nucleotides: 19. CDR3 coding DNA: TGTGCCAGCAGTCGGAATCCCCCAGCCGGGACAGCAAACTACGAGCAGTACTTC. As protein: CASSRNPPAGTANYEQYF.

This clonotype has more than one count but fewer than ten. CDR3 bases: TGTGCCAGCAGCCTCATAAGTGCTAGCTCTTACGAGCAGTACTTC. Residues: CASSLISASSYEQYF. J is TRBJ2-7 and V is TRBV7-8, with D tentatively TRBD2 (5 bases). The CDR3 contains 15 residues. V shed 5 bases and J shed 4 bases, with 18 bases lying between them. Germline lookup yields CDR1 SGHVS and CDR2 FQNEAQ.

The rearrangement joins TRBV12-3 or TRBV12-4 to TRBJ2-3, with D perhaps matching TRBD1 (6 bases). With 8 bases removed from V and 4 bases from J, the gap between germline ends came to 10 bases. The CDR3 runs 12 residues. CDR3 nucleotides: TGTGCCAGCGACCCAGGGGCAGATACGCAGTATTTT. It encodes CASDPGADTQYF.

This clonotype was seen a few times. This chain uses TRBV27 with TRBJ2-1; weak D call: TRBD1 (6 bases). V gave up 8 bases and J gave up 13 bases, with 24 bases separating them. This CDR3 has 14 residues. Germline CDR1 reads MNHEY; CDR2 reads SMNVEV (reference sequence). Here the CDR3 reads CASRPGGTAGIQFF. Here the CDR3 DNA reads TGTGCCAGCCGCCCTGGGGGCACTGCCGGGATTCAGTTCTTC.

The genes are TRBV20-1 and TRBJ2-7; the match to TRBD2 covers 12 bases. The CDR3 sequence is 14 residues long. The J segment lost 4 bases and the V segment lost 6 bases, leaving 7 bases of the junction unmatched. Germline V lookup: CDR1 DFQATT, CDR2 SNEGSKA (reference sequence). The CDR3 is CSAPRGTSGYEQYF. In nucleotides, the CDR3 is TGCAGTGCCCCCCGCGGGACTAGCGGGTACGAGCAGTACTTC.

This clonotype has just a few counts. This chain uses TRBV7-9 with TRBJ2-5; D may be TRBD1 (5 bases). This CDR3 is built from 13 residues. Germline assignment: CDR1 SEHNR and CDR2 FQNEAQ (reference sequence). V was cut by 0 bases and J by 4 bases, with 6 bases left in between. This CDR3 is CASSLAGAETQYF. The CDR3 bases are TGTGCCAGCAGCTTAGCAGGGGCAGAGACCCAGTACTTC.

CDR3 nucleotide sequence: TGTGCCAGCGCCGCCTGGACAGGTGAACTTAATTCACCCCTCCACTTT. Amino acid sequence: CASAAWTGELNSPLHF. The V gene is TRBV7-8, the J gene TRBJ1-6; 7 nucleotides agree with TRBD1. Germline CDR1 reads SGHVS; CDR2 reads FQNEAQ. The CDR3 loop spans 16 amino acids. The trim removed 8 bases at V and 6 bases at J, leaving 13 bases unmatched.

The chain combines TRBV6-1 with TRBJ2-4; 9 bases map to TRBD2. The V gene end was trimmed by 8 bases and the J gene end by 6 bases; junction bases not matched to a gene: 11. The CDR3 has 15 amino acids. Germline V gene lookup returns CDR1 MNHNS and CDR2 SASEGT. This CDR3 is CASRDWRLAVNIQYF. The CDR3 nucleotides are TGTGCCAGCCGCGATTGGAGACTAGCGGTAAACATTCAGTACTTC.

Here the CDR3 DNA reads TGTGCCAGCTCACCGGGTACTAGGACCGGGGAGCTGTTTTTT. Translating it yields CASSPGTRTGELFF. V usage is TRBV18 and J usage is TRBJ2-2; D perhaps matches TRBD2 (5 bases). Per the germline V gene, CDR1 is KGHSH and CDR2 is LQKENI. The CDR3 totals 14 residues. Trimming left V 3 bases short and J 5 bases short, with 10 bases between.

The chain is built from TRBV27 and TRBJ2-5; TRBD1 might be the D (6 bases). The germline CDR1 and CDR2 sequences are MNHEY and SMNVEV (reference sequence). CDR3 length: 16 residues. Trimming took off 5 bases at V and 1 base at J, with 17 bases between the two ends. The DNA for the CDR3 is TGTGCCAGCAGTCCGACCCGGACAGCGAGCCAAGAGACCCAGTACTTC. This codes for CASSPTRTASQETQYF.

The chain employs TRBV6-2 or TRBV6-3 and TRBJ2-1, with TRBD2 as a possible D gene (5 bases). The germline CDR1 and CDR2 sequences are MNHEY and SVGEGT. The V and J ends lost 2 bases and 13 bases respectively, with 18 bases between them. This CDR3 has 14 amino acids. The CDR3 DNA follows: TGTGCCAGCAGTTACAAGGAGGCCCCCGTAAGTCAGTTCTTC. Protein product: CASSYKEAPVSQFF.

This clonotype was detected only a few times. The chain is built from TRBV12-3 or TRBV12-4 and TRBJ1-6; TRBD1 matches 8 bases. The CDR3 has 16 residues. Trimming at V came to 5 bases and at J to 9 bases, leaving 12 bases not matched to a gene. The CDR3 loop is CASSPRGTGQSSPLHF. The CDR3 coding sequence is TGTGCCAGCAGTCCCCGCGGGACAGGCCAGAGTTCACCCCTCCACTTT.

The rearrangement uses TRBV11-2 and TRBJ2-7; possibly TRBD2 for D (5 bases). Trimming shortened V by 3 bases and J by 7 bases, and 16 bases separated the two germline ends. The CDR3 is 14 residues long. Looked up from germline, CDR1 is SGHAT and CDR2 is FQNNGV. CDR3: CASSFRDWLVEQYF. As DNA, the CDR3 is TGTGCCAGCAGCTTCCGGGATTGGTTGGTGGAGCAGTACTTC.

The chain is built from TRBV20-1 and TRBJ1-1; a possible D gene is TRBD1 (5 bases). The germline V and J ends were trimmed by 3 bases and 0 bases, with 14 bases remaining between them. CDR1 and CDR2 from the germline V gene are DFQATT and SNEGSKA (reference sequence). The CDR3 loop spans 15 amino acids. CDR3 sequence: CSASGGDSLNTEAFF. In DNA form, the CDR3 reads TGCAGTGCTAGTGGGGGGGACTCTCTGAACACTGAAGCTTTCTTT.

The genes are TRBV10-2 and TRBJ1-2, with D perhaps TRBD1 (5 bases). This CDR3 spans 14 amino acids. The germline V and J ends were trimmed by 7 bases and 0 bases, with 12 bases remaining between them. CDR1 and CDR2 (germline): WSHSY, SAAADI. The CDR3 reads CASTPPGANYGYTF. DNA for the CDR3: TGCGCCAGCACCCCCCCGGGGGCTAACTATGGCTACACCTTC.

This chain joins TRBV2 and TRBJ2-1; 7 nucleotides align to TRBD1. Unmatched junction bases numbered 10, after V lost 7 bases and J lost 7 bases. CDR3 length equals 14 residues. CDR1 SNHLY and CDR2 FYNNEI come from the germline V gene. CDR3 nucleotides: TGTGCCAGCATCCTAACAGGGGCCGGGAATGAGCAGTTCTTC. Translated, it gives CASILTGAGNEQFF. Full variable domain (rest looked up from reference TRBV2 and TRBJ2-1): EPEVTQTPSHQVTQMGQEVILRCVPISNHLYFYWYRQILGQKVEFLVSFYNNEISEKSEIFDDQFSVERPDGSNFTLKIRSTKLEDSAMYFCASILTGAGNEQFFGPGTRLTVL.

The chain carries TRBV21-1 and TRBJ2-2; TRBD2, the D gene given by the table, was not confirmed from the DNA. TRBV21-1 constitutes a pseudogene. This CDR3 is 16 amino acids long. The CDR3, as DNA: TGTGCCAGCAGCAATTTTGGACTAGCCTACACCGGGGAGCTGTTTTTT. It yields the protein CASSNFGLAYTGELFF.

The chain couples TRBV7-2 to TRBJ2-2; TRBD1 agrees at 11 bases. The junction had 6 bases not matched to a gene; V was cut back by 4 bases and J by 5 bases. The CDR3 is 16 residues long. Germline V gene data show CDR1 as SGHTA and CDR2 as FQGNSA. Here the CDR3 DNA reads TGTGCCAGCAGCTCCCGCGGACAGGGGGCTACCGGGGAGCTGTTTTTT. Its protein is CASSSRGQGATGELFF.

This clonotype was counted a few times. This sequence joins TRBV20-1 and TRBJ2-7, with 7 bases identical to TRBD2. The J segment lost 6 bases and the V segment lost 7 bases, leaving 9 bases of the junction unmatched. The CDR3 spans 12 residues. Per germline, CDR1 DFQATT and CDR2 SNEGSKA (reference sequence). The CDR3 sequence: CSGREWALEQYF. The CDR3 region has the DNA TGCAGTGGGCGGGAGTGGGCCCTCGAGCAGTACTTC.

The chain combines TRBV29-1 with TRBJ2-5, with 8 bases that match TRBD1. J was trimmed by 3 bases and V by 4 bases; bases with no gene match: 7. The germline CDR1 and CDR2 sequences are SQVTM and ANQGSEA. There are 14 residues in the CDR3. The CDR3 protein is CSVGGGTGEETQYF. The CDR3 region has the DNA TGCAGCGTTGGCGGTGGGACAGGCGAAGAGACCCAGTACTTC. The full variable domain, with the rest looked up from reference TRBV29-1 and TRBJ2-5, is SAVISQKPSRDICQRGTSLTIQCQVDSQVTMMFWYRQQPGQSLTLIATANQGSEATYESGFVIDKFPISRPNLTFSTLTVSNMSPEDSSIYLCSVGGGTGEETQYFGPGTRLLVL.

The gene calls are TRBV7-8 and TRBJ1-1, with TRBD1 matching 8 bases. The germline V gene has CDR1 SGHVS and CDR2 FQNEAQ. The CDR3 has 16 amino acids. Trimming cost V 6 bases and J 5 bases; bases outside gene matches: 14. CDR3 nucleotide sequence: TGTGCCAGCAGATTCACCGGGACAGGAGTTGAGACTGAAGCTTTCTTT. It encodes CASRFTGTGVETEAFF. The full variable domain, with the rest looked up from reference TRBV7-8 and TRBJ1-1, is GAGVSQSPRYKVAKRGQDVALRCDPISGHVSLFWYQQALGQGPEFLTYFQNEAQLDKSGLPSDRFFAERPEGSVSTLKIQRTQQEDSAVYLCASRFTGTGVETEAFFGQGTRLTVV.

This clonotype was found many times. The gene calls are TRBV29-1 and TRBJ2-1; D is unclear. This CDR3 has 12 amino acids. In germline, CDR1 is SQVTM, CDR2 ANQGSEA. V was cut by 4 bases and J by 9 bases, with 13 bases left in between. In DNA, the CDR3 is TGCAGCGTTGGGATCACGCGTGCTGAGCAGTTCTTC. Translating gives CSVGITRAEQFF.

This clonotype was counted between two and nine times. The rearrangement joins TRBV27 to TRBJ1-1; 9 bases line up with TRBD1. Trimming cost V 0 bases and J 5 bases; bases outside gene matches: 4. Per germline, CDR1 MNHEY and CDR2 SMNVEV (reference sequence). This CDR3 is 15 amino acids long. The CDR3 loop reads CASSLSNRGRTEAFF. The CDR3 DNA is TGTGCCAGCAGTTTATCGAACAGGGGGCGAACTGAAGCTTTCTTT.

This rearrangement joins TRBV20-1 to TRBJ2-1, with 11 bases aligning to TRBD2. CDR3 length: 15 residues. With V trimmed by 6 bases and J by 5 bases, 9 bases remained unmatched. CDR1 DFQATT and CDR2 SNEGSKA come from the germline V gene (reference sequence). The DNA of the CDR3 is TGCAGTGCCCCCTTGGGGACTAGCGGTAACAATGAGCAGTTCTTC. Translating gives CSAPLGTSGNNEQFF.

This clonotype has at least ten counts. CDR3 sequence reads: CATSDRPSGNAYNEQFF. The CDR3 DNA sequence: TGTGCCACCAGTGATCGACCAAGCGGGAACGCCTACAATGAGCAGTTCTTC. The genes are TRBV24-1 and TRBJ2-1, with 7 positions matching TRBD2. The CDR3 runs 17 residues. V dropped 3 bases and J dropped 2; count of bases not matched to a gene: 9. Germline CDR1 reads KGHDR; CDR2 reads SFDVKD.

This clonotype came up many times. This CDR3 is CASTRIRTGRSQPQHF. CDR3 bases: TGTGCCAGCACCCGCATCCGGACAGGGCGCAGTCAGCCCCAGCATTTT. J is TRBJ1-5 and V is TRBV11-2; TRBD1 agrees at 8 bases. Losses at the gene ends were 7 bases for V and 6 bases for J; bases not matched to a gene: 14. CDR1 is SGHAT, CDR2 FQNNGV, per germline. CDR3 size: 16 residues.